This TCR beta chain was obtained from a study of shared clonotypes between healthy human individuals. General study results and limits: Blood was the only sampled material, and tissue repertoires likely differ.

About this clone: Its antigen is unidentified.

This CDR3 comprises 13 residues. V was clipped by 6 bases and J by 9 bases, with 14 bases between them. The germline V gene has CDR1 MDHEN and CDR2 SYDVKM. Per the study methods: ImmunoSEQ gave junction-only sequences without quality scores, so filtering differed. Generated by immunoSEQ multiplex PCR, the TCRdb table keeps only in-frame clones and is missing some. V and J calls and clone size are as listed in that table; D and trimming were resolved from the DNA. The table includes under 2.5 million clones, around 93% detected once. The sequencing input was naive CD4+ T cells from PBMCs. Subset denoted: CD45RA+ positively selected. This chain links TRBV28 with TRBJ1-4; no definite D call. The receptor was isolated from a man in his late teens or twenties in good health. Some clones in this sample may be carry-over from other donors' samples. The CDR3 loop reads CASRPEPMQKLFF. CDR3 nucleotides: TGTGCCAGCAGGCCAGAGCCAATGCAAAAACTGTTTTTT.